The following is a T cell receptor beta chain sequence with its context. The antigen remains unidentified. CD4+ T cells from unexposed donors were obtained before the COVID-19 pandemic (2011-2018). CD4+ T cells were isolated from the cells after about 11 days of culture. Testing used SARS-CoV-2 S/N and four cold-coronavirus spikes on unexposed-donor CD4+ T cells, cells permitting. The germline V gene encodes CDR1 SGHRS and CDR2 YFSETQ. Trimming stripped 0 bases from V and 9 bases from J, with 21 bases between. The CDR3 contains 16 residues. The data are from a study of CD4 T cells in relation to SARS-CoV-2 and coronaviruses. Study details: ViraFEST: approximately eleven-day antigen culture of PBMCs, then TCR beta CDR3 sequencing.

Only in-frame clones appear in the TCRdb table, and some are missing; sequencing was by immunoSEQ multiplex PCR. The table lists 20,000 to 25,000 clones, about 71% of them singletons, with around 17% in the top ten. General study results and limits: The cross-reactivity analysis covered only spike protein, not other viral proteins. No donor gave both pre-pandemic and post-infection samples.

This TCR came from a human donor in good health. The rearrangement joins TRBV5-1 to TRBJ1-2; D is possibly TRBD1 (6 bases). Sequencing used CD4+ T cells from PBMCs, cultured in vitro. Here the CDR3 DNA reads TGCGCCAGCAGCTTGGTGGGACACCCAATTCCATCTCGCTACACCTTC. Its translation is CASSLVGHPIPSRYTF.